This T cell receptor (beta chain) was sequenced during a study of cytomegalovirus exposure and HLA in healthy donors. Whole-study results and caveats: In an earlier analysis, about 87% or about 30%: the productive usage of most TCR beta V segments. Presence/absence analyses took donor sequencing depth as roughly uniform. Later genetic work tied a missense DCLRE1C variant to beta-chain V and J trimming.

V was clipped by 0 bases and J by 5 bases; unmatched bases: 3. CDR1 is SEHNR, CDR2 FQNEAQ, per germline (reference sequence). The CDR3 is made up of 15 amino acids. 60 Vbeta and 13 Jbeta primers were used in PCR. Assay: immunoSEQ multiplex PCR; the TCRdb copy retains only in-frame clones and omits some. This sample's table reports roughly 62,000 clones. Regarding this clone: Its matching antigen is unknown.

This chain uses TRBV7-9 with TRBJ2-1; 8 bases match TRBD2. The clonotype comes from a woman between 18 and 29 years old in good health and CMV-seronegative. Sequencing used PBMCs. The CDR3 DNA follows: TGTGCCAGCAGCTTAGCCGGGACTAGGAACAATGAGCAGTTCTTC. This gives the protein CASSLAGTRNNEQFF.